This T cell receptor beta chain came from a study of control samples from healthy donors and cancer patients. V lost 1 base to trimming and J lost 7 bases, with 13 bases between them. CDR1 is GTSNPN and CDR2 is SVGIG in the germline V gene (reference sequence). This CDR3 is 13 amino acids long. Libraries were prepared by immunoSEQ multiplex PCR; TCRdb keeps only in-frame clonotypes and omits some of them. The sample has over 85,000 clones, roughly 84% seen once; the top ten hold roughly 40%. The receptor's source is a man in his sixties or seventies with lung cancer. Sequenced input: PBMCs. This chain links TRBV30 with TRBJ1-2; D remains ambiguous. The CDR3 nucleotides are TGTGCCTGGAGTGAAAGGAGGGAGGGTGGCTACACCTTC. Its protein product is CAWSERREGGYTF.